The T cell receptor (beta chain) under discussion was sequenced for a study of blood T cell repertoires in COVID-19. Study as a whole: Acute and convalescent COVID-19 specimens originated in the United States, Italy and Spain. T cells, B-cell-depleted T cells, or PBMCs supplied cDNA or gDNA.

In the authors' methods: Quantification of nucleated cells was approximated via reference gene primer amplification. The table came from immunoSEQ multiplex PCR; TCRdb's copy has only in-frame clones and leaves some out. D and trimming were read from the DNA, whereas the V and J calls and clone size are those reported in that table. The sample holds tens of thousands of clones, around 80% seen once. This CDR3 contains 16 residues. The V end was cut by 0 bases, the J end by 3 bases, with 12 bases between. CDR1 and CDR2 from the germline V gene are MNHEY and SVGAGI. The V gene is TRBV6-5, the J gene TRBJ2-1; D perhaps matches TRBD2 (5 bases). Material: peripheral blood. The clonotype was recovered from a human donor in a cohort sampled during active COVID-19. The CDR3 sequence is CASSYSRVAFYNEQFF. CDR3 nucleotides: TGTGCCAGCAGTTACTCGAGGGTAGCCTTCTACAATGAGCAGTTCTTC.